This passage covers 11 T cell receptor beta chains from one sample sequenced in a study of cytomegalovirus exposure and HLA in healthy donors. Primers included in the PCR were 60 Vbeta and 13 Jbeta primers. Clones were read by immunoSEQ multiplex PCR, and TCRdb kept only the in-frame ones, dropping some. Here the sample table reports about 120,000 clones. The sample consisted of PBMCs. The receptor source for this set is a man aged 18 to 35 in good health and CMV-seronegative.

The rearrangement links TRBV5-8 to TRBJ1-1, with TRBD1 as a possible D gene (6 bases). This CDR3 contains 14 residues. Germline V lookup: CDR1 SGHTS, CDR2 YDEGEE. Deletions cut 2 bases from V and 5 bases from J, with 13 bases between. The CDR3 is CASSLTGGRTEAFF. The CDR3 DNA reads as TGTGCCAGCAGCTTAACGGGGGGCAGGACTGAAGCTTTCTTT.

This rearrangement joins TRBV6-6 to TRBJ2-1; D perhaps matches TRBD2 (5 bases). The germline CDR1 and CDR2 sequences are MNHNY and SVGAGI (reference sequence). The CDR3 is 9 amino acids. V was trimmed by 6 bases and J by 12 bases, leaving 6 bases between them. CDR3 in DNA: TGTGCCAGCAGACTAGTGCAGTTCTTC. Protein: CASRLVQFF.

This chain's CDR3 is CASSLVVGQNYGYTF. As DNA, the CDR3 is TGTGCCAGCAGCTTGGTGGTAGGACAGAACTATGGCTACACCTTC. The rearrangement uses TRBV5-4 and TRBJ1-2; tentatively, D is TRBD1 (6 bases). There are 15 residues in the CDR3. With 0 bases removed from V and 2 bases from J, the gap between germline ends came to 11 bases. Germline V gene data show CDR1 as SGHNT and CDR2 as YYREEE (reference sequence).

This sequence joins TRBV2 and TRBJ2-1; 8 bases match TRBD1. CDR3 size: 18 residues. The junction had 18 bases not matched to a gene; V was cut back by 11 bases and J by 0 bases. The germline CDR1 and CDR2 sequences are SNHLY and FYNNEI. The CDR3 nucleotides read TGTGCCGCGGCAGACAGGGGCACATCCCGGAGCTCCTACAATGAGCAGTTCTTC. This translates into CAAADRGTSRSSYNEQFF.

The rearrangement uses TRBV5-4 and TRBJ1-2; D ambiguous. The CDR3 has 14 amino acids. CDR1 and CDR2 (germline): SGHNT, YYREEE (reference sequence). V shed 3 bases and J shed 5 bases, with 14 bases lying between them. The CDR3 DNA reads TGTGCCAGCAGCTCTTTACTTGTGGTTTATGGCTACACCTTC. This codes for CASSSLLVVYGYTF.

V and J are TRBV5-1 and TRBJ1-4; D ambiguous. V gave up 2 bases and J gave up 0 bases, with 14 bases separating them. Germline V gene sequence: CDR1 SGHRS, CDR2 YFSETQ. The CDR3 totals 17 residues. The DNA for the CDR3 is TGCGCCAGCAGCTTAGGAGGGTCCCGTGCAACTAATGAAAAACTGTTTTTT. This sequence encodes CASSLGGSRATNEKLFF.

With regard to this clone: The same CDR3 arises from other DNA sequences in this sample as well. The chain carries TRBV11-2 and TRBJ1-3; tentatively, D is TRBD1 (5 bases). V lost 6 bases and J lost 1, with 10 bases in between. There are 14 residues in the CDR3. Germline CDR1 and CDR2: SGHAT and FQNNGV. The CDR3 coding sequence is TGTGCCAGCAGTTCAACAGGTTCTGGAAACACCATATATTTT. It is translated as CASSSTGSGNTIYF.

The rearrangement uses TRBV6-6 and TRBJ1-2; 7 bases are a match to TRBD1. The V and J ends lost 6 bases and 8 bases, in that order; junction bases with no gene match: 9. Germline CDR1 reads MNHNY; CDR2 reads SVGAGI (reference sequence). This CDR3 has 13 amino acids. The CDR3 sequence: CASSPRQGEGYTF. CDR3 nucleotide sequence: TGTGCCAGCAGCCCCCGTCAGGGGGAAGGCTACACCTTC.

CDR3 DNA sequence: TGTGCCAGCAGTAACCGGGACTACTCCTACGAGCAGTACTTC. Its protein is CASSNRDYSYEQYF. This chain connects TRBV6-1 to TRBJ2-7; 7 bases align to TRBD2. Trimming cost V 5 bases and J 0 bases; bases outside gene matches: 4. Per the germline V gene, CDR1 is MNHNS and CDR2 is SASEGT. The CDR3 is 14 residues long.

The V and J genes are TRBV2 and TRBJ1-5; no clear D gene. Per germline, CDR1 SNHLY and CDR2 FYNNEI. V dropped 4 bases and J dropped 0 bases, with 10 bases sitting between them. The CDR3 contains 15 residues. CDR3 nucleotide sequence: TGTGCCAGCAGTGCAGGAGGGTATAGCAATCAGCCCCAGCATTTT. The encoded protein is CASSAGGYSNQPQHF.

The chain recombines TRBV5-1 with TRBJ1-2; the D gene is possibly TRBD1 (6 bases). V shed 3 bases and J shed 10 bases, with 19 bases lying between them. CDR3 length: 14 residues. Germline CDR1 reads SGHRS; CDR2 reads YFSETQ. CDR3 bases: TGCGCCAGCAGCTCAGGACAGCTGCAGGAGGTCTACACCTTC. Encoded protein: CASSSGQLQEVYTF. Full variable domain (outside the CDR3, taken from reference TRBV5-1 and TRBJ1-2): KAGVTQTPRYLIKTRGQQVTLSCSPISGHRSVSWYQQTPGQGLQFLFEYFSETQRNKGNFPGRFSGRQFSNSRSEMNVSTLELGDSALYLCASSSGQLQEVYTFGSGTRLTVV.